One sample yielded the 17 T cell receptor beta chains listed below, sequenced in a study of blood T cell repertoires in COVID-19 (TCRdb year 2020). Receptor libraries were prepared by the immunoSEQ multiplex PCR assay. Entries here come from immuneACCESS through TCRdb and include only in-frame sequences with V and J called. Some clones fail to appear in such tables; in the studies checked, an unresolved V gene covers under half of the shortfall, and the cause of the remainder is unknown. This sample has about 340,000 clones in its table, and about nine tenths of those were observed once. The ten most abundant clones make up 5.5% to 7.5% of the sample. The sample taken for sequencing was peripheral blood. These receptors were collected from a woman in her seventies with COVID-19, enrolled during active disease.

The rearrangement links TRBV27 to TRBJ1-5, with 7 bases lining up with TRBD1. The V gene's germline CDR1 is MNHEY and CDR2 SMNVEV (reference sequence). J lost 4 bases, V lost 5 bases, and 11 bases had no gene match. This CDR3 is built from 16 residues. In nucleotides, the CDR3 is TGTGCCAGCAGTCCCATCTACGGGACAGTTAATCAGCCCCAGCATTTT. The encoded protein is CASSPIYGTVNQPQHF.

The rearrangement uses TRBV12-5 and TRBJ2-4, with 11 nucleotides matching TRBD1. The CDR3 contains 17 residues. The V and J ends lost 1 base and 5 bases, in that order; junction bases with no gene match: 7. Germline V gene sequence: CDR1 LGHNT, CDR2 FRNRAP. CDR3 DNA: TGTGCTAGTGGTTTGGGAGGACAGGGGGCAAGGGAAAACATTCAGTACTTC. Its translation: CASGLGGQGARENIQYF.

J is TRBJ2-2 and V is TRBV9, with D possibly TRBD1 on 6 matching bases. This CDR3 has 16 amino acids. Germline lookup yields CDR1 SGDLS and CDR2 YYNGEE. V lost 1 base, J lost 1 base, and 11 bases lay in between. CDR3 DNA sequence: TGTGCCAGCAGCGTAAGGGAACAGGGGAACACCGGGGAGCTGTTTTTT. Translated: CASSVREQGNTGELFF.

The CDR3 spells CASSLDGSGLAFPNTQYF. CDR3 DNA sequence: TGTGCCAGCAGCTTAGACGGCTCGGGACTAGCCTTTCCCAATACGCAGTATTTT. The chain carries TRBV13 and TRBJ2-3; 9 bases align to TRBD2. The length of the CDR3 is 18 residues. Germline V gene sequence: CDR1 PRHDT, CDR2 FYEKMQ (reference sequence). Trimming at V came to 1 base and at J to 7 bases, leaving 15 bases not matched to a gene. The complete variable domain, with remaining parts taken from reference TRBV13 and TRBJ2-3, reads AAGVIQSPRHLIKEKRETATLKCYPIPRHDTVYWYQQGPGQDPQFLISFYEKMQSDKGSIPDRFSAQQFSDYHSELNMSSLELGDSALYFCASSLDGSGLAFPNTQYFGPGTRLTVL.

This sequence joins TRBV13 and TRBJ2-7; TRBD2 aligns across 12 bases. J was trimmed by 5 bases and V by 5 bases; bases with no gene match: 7. This CDR3 contains 15 residues. Germline V gene sequence: CDR1 PRHDT, CDR2 FYEKMQ (reference sequence). CDR3 sequence reads: CASSQLAGGMDEQYF. For the CDR3, the DNA is TGTGCCAGCAGCCAGCTAGCGGGGGGGATGGACGAGCAGTACTTC.

The chain is built from TRBV6-1 and TRBJ1-3; D unclear. The CDR3 runs 13 residues. V lost 2 bases, J lost 4 bases, and 6 bases lay in between. CDR1 and CDR2 from the germline V gene are MNHNS and SASEGT. DNA of the CDR3: TGTGCCAGCAGTGAACAGGAAGGAAACACCATATATTTT. Translating gives CASSEQEGNTIYF.

The chain carries TRBV9 and TRBJ1-2, with D perhaps matching TRBD1 (6 bases). This CDR3 spans 14 amino acids. The ends were cut back, 4 bases at V and 3 bases at J, with 13 bases in the middle. Germline-derived CDR1 and CDR2 are SGDLS and YYNGEE. In DNA form, the CDR3 reads TGTGCCAGCAGCACAGGGACGGGGTACTATGGCTACACCTTC. Residues: CASSTGTGYYGYTF.

DNA for the CDR3: TGTGCCAGCAGCCAATCCCTAGCGGGGGGAGATACGCAGTATTTT. Translation: CASSQSLAGGDTQYF. The chain joins TRBV14 to TRBJ2-3; 11 nucleotides agree with TRBD2. This CDR3 region has 15 residues. Germline values: CDR1 SGHDN, CDR2 FVKESK. Trimming removed 2 bases from V and 5 bases from J; junction bases left unmatched: 3.

This clone was counted once. The chain joins TRBV7-8 to TRBJ1-2; D not certain. CDR1 and CDR2 (germline): SGHVS, FQNEAQ. V gave up 5 bases and J gave up 2 bases, with 6 bases separating them. CDR3 length: 12 residues. The chain's CDR3 is CASSPRNYGYTF. The CDR3 coding sequence is TGTGCCAGCAGCCCCAGGAACTATGGCTACACCTTC.

CDR3 in DNA: TGTGCCACCATTACGGGCGCGGGAGGGAGGTCGGAGACCCAGTACTTC. Translated: CATITGAGGRSETQYF. V is TRBV24-1 and J is TRBJ2-5; 9 nucleotides match TRBD2. There are 16 residues in the CDR3. Germline values: CDR1 KGHDR, CDR2 SFDVKD. V lost 8 bases to trimming and J lost 5 bases; unmatched junction nucleotides: 14.

This clone came up a few times. CDR3 amino acids: CASSVDRAGEQFF. CDR3 sequence (DNA): TGTGCCAGCAGCGTGGACAGGGCTGGGGAGCAGTTCTTC. The rearrangement joins TRBV7-2 to TRBJ2-1, with TRBD1 matching 8 bases. The CDR3 spans 13 residues. Germline loops: CDR1 SGHTA, CDR2 FQGNSA. The J segment lost 10 bases and the V segment lost 5 bases, leaving 7 bases of the junction unmatched.

This rearrangement joins TRBV27 to TRBJ1-2; TRBD1 is a possible D gene (6 bases). V gave up 2 bases and J gave up 10 bases, with 14 bases separating them. The CDR3 is made up of 13 amino acids. Looked up from germline, CDR1 is MNHEY and CDR2 is SMNVEV (reference sequence). The CDR3 DNA sequence: TGTGCCAGCAGTTTAGGCCAGGGGCGGCTCTACACCTTC. Translated, it gives CASSLGQGRLYTF.

The V call is TRBV19, the J call TRBJ1-3; no clear D. CDR1 and CDR2 (germline): LNHDA, SQIVND (reference sequence). V was cut by 2 bases and J by 3 bases, with 8 bases left in between. The CDR3 has 14 residues. CDR3 bases: TGTGCCAGTAGTATAAACAGCAATGGAAACACCATATATTTT. This encodes CASSINSNGNTIYF.

This chain links TRBV6-5 with TRBJ2-1; 7 positions agree with TRBD1. Germline trimming cut 6 bases from V and 7 bases from J; bases unmatched to any gene: 6. The germline V gene has CDR1 MNHEY and CDR2 SVGAGI. The CDR3 spans 13 residues. This CDR3 reads CASRTTGVNEQFF. The CDR3 region has the DNA TGTGCCAGCAGGACCACAGGGGTAAATGAGCAGTTCTTC.

This clone was found once. The rearrangement joins TRBV6-1 to TRBJ1-5; D perhaps matches TRBD1 (5 bases). V lost 3 bases, J lost 1 base, and 7 bases lay in between. Germline V gives CDR1 MNHNS, CDR2 SASEGT. The CDR3 spans 14 residues. As DNA, the CDR3 is TGTGCCAGCAGTGATCGACAGAGCAATCAGCCCCAGCATTTT. It encodes CASSDRQSNQPQHF.

The chain is built from TRBV7-2 and TRBJ1-1; 9 positions agree with TRBD1. The V segment lost 8 bases and the J segment 1 base; nucleotides outside the gene matches: 5. Germline V gene data show CDR1 as SGHTA and CDR2 as FQGNSA. This CDR3 has 14 amino acids. The CDR3 is CASVEGQGNTEAFF. The CDR3 DNA reads TGTGCCAGCGTAGAGGGACAGGGGAACACTGAAGCTTTCTTT.

The rearrangement joins TRBV20-1 to TRBJ2-3, with TRBD2 matching 8 bases. Trimming took 3 bases from V and 10 from J; bases not matched to a gene: 15. The CDR3 is made up of 15 amino acids. In germline, CDR1 is DFQATT, CDR2 SNEGSKA (reference sequence). CDR3 nucleotide sequence: TGCAGTGCTAGTGTTTCCTTGGCGGGGGGTGTCCCGCAGTATTTT. The encoded protein is CSASVSLAGGVPQYF.